The following is a T cell receptor (beta chain) sequence with its context. The run depth of the assay was deep. Genomic DNA per cell subset filled all wells of several immunoSEQ plates. Clones were read by immunoSEQ multiplex PCR, and TCRdb kept only the in-frame ones, dropping some. The table includes a few million clones, 90% to 97% detected once. This entry is derived from a study of shared clonotypes between healthy human individuals. Donors had no recently reported acute infections or vaccinations and were HIV-negative. Germline V lookup: CDR1 MNHNS, CDR2 SASEGT. The CDR3 runs to 16 residues. V gave up 4 bases and J gave up 2 bases; unmatched junction bases: 9.

The source is a man aged 18 to 35 in good health. The chain has TRBV6-1 and TRBJ2-7, with TRBD1 matching over 9 bases. Sequences were obtained from naive CD4+ T cells sorted from blood. Subset given: CD45RA+ positively selected. The CDR3 loop is CASSGTPGQGTYEQYF. The CDR3 DNA is TGTGCCAGCAGTGGAACCCCGGGACAGGGAACCTACGAGCAGTACTTC.